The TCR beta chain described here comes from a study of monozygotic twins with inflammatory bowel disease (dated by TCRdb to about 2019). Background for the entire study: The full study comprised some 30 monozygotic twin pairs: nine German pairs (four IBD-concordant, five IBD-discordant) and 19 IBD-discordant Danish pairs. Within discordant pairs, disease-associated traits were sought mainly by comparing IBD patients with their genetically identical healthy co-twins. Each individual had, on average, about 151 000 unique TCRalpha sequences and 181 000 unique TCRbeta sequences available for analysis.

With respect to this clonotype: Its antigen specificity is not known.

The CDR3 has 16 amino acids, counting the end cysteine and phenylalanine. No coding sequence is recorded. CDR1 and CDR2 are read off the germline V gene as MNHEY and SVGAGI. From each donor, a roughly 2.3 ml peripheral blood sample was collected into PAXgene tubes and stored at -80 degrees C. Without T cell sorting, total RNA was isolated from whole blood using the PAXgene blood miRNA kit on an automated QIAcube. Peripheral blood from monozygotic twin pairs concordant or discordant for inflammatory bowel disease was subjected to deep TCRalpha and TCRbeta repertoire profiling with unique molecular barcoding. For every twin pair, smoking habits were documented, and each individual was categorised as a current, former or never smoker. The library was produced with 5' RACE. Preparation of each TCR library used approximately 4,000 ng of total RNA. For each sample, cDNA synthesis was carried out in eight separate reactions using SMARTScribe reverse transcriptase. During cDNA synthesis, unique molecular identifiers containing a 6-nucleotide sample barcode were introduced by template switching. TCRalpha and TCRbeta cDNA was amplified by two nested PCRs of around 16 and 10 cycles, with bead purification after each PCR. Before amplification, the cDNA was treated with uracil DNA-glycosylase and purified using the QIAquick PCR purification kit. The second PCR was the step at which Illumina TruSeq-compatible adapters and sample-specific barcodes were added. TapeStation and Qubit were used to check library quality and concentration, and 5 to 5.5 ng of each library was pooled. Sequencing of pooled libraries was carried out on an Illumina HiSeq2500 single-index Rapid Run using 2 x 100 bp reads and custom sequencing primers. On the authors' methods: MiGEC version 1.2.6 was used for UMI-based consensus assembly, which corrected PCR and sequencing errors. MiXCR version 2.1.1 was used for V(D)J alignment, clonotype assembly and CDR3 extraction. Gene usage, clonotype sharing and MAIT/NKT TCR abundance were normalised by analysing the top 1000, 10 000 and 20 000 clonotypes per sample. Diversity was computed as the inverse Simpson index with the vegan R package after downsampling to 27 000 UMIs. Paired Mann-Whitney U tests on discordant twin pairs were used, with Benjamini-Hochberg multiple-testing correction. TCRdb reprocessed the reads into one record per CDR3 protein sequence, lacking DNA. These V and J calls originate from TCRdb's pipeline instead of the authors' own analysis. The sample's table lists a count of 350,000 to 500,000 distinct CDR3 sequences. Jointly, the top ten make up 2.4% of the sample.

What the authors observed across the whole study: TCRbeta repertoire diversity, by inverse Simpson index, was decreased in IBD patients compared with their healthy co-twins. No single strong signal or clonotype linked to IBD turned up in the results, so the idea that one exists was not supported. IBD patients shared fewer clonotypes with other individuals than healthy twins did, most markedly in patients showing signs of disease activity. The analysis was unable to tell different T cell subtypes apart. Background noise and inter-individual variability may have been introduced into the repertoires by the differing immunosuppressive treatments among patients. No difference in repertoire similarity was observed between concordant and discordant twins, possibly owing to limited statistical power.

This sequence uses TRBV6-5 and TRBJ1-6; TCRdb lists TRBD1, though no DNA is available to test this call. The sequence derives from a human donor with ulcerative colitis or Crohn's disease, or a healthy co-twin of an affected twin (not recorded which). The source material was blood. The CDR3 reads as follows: CASSYESDRGQSPLHF.